This T cell receptor beta chain was profiled in a study of regulatory T cells in long-lasting Graves disease. Time point defined: newly diagnosed GD, antithyroid drugs for less than 3 months. TCR sequences were obtained from RNA taken from PBMCs. In its sample, this clonotype was seen many times. In building TCR beta libraries, iRepertoire HTBI primers were used together with Arm-PCR of CDR3 regions. TCRdb ran MiXCR on the multiplex PCR reads and lists one entry per CDR3 protein. The sample yields more than 300,000 distinct CDR3 sequences, about a sixth seen once. Trimming left V 0 bases short and J 1 base short, with 13 bases between. CDR3 length equals 18 residues. The germline CDR1 and CDR2 sequences are MNHEY and SVGAGI.

Specimen: peripheral blood mononuclear cells (PBMCs), collected at new diagnosis, from a patient treated with antithyroid drugs. The origin of this receptor is a female donor with Graves disease. The genes are TRBV6-5 and TRBJ2-6, with a possible D match to TRBD2 (6 bases). The CDR3 here is CASSYSDGRKSGANVLTF. The CDR3, as DNA: TGTGCCAGCAGTTACTCGGATGGGAGGAAGTCTGGGGCCAACGTCCTGACTTTC.